This T cell receptor (beta chain) was sequenced in a study of shared T cell receptors in the human thymus. Profiled with immunoSEQ multiplex PCR; TCRdb holds only in-frame clones, not every one. The sample has about 610,000 clones, around 87% seen once. Another study also made use of these data, one on human thymus T cells. As that report states: It looked as if thymic and blood repertoires used V and J genes in a biased way. Related reports documented highly overlapping thymic repertoires among unrelated individuals.

This receptor was obtained from a boy younger than two with a congenital heart defect. The sample consisted of thymocytes.

The DNA of the CDR3 is TGTGCCAGCAGTCCCACCCGGGACAGGAGGGGCGAGCAGTACTTC. It translates to CASSPTRDRRGEQYF. The V call is TRBV28, the J call TRBJ2-7; TRBD1 matches at 8 bases. Germline values: CDR1 MDHEN, CDR2 SYDVKM. V was clipped by 5 bases and J by 6 bases; unmatched bases: 12. The CDR3 totals 15 residues.